The 15 T cell receptor beta chains below were found in one sample sequenced in a study of CD8+CD57+ T cells in acquired aplastic anemia. Using genomic DNA as the template, TCR beta VDJ and CDR3 profiling was carried out. TCRdb redid the calling of the reads with MiXCR, one entry per CDR3 protein. There are 95,000 to 120,000 distinct CDR3 sequences in the sample; 51% occur only once, and approximately 32% lies in the top ten. Sequencing input: sorted CD4+, CD8+, or CD8+CD57+ T cells (not recorded which) from PBMCs. The source of these receptors is a human donor in good health, serving as a control.

This clonotype was found many times. The rearrangement uses TRBV9 and TRBJ1-1, with 9 bases aligning to TRBD1. The CDR3 contains 18 residues. The J segment lost 0 bases and the V segment lost 0 bases, leaving 9 bases of the junction unmatched. CDR1 SGDLS and CDR2 YYNGEE come from the germline V gene. The CDR3 loop reads CASSVGAGTGTLNTEAFF. As DNA, the CDR3 is TGTGCCAGCAGCGTAGGAGCTGGGACAGGGACCTTGAACACTGAAGCTTTCTTT.

The rearrangement links TRBV5-5 to TRBJ1-2, with TRBD1 identical over 7 bases. This CDR3 region has 16 residues. J gave up 8 bases and V 0 bases, and 13 bases lay outside the gene matches. In germline, CDR1 is SGHKS, CDR2 YYEKEE (reference sequence). The CDR3: CASSLGFRGQTGGYTF. The CDR3 DNA reads as TGTGCCAGCAGCTTGGGTTTTAGGGGGCAGACGGGAGGCTACACCTTC. Variable domain in full (rest from reference TRBV5-5 and TRBJ1-2): DAGVTQSPTHLIKTRGQQVTLRCSPISGHKSVSWYQQVLGQGPQFIFQYYEKEERGRGNFPDRFSARQFPNYSSELNVNALLLGDSALYLCASSLGFRGQTGGYTFGSGTRLTVV.

The rearrangement uses TRBV9 and TRBJ1-6, with a tentative D call TRBD1 (5 bases). Germline loops: CDR1 SGDLS, CDR2 YYNGEE. V was pared by 5 bases and J by 3 bases, with 9 bases between. This CDR3 is 14 amino acids long. CDR3 residues: CASSRGGYNSPLHF. CDR3 nucleotides: TGTGCCAGCAGTCGGGGCGGCTATAATTCACCCCTCCACTTT.

This clonotype was observed many times. This sequence joins TRBV24-1 and TRBJ2-1, with TRBD2 matching over 8 bases. V lost 3 bases to trimming and J lost 7 bases; unmatched junction nucleotides: 7. This CDR3 has 15 residues. CDR1 KGHDR and CDR2 SFDVKD come from the germline V gene. The CDR3 DNA reads as TGTGCCACCAGTGATGTCCGGGGGGGCTCTAATGAGCAGTTCTTC. This gives the protein CATSDVRGGSNEQFF.

At least ten counts were recorded for this clonotype. Being one base from a much bigger clone, this may be a read error. The chain recombines TRBV19 with TRBJ2-7; D unclear. V was cut by 3 bases and J by 1 base, with 10 bases left in between. Germline V gene data show CDR1 as LNHDA and CDR2 as SQIVND (reference sequence). This CDR3 spans 14 amino acids. For the CDR3, the DNA is TGTGCCAGTAGTATGGGCGGTGAATCCTACGAGCAGTACTTC. It codes for CASSMGGESYEQYF. Together with reference TRBV19 and TRBJ2-7, the CDR3 gives the full variable domain: DGGITQSPKYLFRKEGQNVTLSCEQNLNHDAMYWYRQDPGQGLRLIYYSQIVNDFQKGDIAEGYSVSREKKESFPLTVTSAQKNPTAFYLCASSMGGESYEQYFGPGTRLTVT.

The chain couples TRBV5-4 to TRBJ1-3; D uncertain. Trimming removed 2 bases from V and 0 bases from J, with 12 bases in between. This CDR3 is 16 amino acids long. CDR1 is SGHNT, CDR2 YYREEE, per germline (reference sequence). CDR3 sequence reads: CASSFGRMSSGNTIYF. The CDR3 DNA follows: TGTGCCAGCAGCTTCGGACGGATGAGCTCTGGAAACACCATATATTTT. The whole variable domain, remainder taken from reference TRBV5-4 and TRBJ1-3, is ETGVTQSPTHLIKTRGQQVTLRCSSQSGHNTVSWYQQALGQGPQFIFQYYREEENGRGNFPPRFSGLQFPNYSSELNVNALELDDSALYLCASSFGRMSSGNTIYFGEGSWLTVV.

This clonotype was seen at least ten times. The chain has TRBV4-3 and TRBJ1-2, with D unclear. CDR1 is LGHNA and CDR2 is YSLEER in the germline V gene. V was cut by 1 base and J by 8 bases, with 14 bases left in between. There are 14 residues in the CDR3. The DNA for the CDR3 is TGCGCCAGCAGCCAAGTGGCGGGAGTGGACGGCTACACCTTC. It is translated as CASSQVAGVDGYTF.

This clonotype has just a few counts. The chain carries TRBV10-3 and TRBJ2-7, with D perhaps being TRBD1 or TRBD2 (5 bases each). The CDR3 is made up of 14 amino acids. Per the germline V gene, CDR1 is ENHRY and CDR2 is SYGVKD. V was cut by 4 bases and J by 0 bases, with 10 bases left in between. The CDR3 region has the DNA TGTGCCATCAGTGGGGACCGGAGCTCCTACGAGCAGTACTTC. Amino acids: CAISGDRSSYEQYF.

The J gene is TRBJ2-7, the V gene TRBV2; TRBD1 matches 9 bases. Germline V CDR1 and CDR2: SNHLY, FYNNEI. Trimming took 7 bases from V and 2 from J; bases not matched to a gene: 6. The CDR3 consists of 14 residues. CDR3 DNA: TGTGCCAGCATGAGGACAGGGGACACCTACGAGCAGTACTTC. It translates to CASMRTGDTYEQYF.

The chain carries TRBV24-1 and TRBJ1-2; D is uncertain. V was pared by 4 bases and J by 7 bases, with 12 bases between. This CDR3 spans 13 amino acids. Looked up from germline, CDR1 is KGHDR and CDR2 is SFDVKD. CDR3 coding DNA: TGTGCCACCAGTGACTCAACCCCCGGTGGCTACACCTTC. It is translated as CATSDSTPGGYTF.

This clonotype has at least ten counts. The chain couples TRBV5-1 to TRBJ2-7, with 10 positions matching TRBD2. The germline gives CDR1 SGHRS, CDR2 YFSETQ. This CDR3 spans 16 amino acids. V was pared by 4 bases and J by 2 bases, with 9 bases of the junction left unmatched. The CDR3 bases are TGCGCCAGCAGCGGTACCATTAGCGGGGGGCCCTACGAGCAGTACTTC. Its translation is CASSGTISGGPYEQYF.

In nucleotides, the CDR3 is TGCAGCGTTGAAATGGGTCTTAAATGGGGCACTGAAGCTTTCTTT. Translation: CSVEMGLKWGTEAFF. This chain connects TRBV29-1 to TRBJ1-1; D unresolved. V was trimmed by 2 bases and J by 4 bases, leaving 17 bases between them. The CDR3 has 15 amino acids. Germline CDR1 is SQVTM and CDR2 is ANQGSEA.

The chain employs TRBV20-1 and TRBJ1-1; the D is unclear. V dropped 6 bases and J dropped 0 bases, with 5 bases sitting between them. The germline CDR1 and CDR2 sequences are DFQATT and SNEGSKA (reference sequence). The CDR3 is made up of 11 amino acids. This CDR3 is CSAHLNTEAFF. CDR3 sequence (DNA): TGCAGTGCACACCTGAACACTGAAGCTTTCTTT.

This clonotype came up many times. The chain combines TRBV6-1 with TRBJ1-1, with a tentative D call TRBD1 (6 bases). Germline V CDR1 and CDR2: MNHNS, SASEGT. This CDR3 has 13 amino acids. Written as DNA, the CDR3 is TGTGCAGGAGAGGGGGTTACGAACACTGAAGCTTTCTTT. This gives the protein CAGEGVTNTEAFF.

This clonotype was observed at least ten times. Germline and junction disagree at one end, which may indicate a read error. The chain has TRBV5-1 and TRBJ2-7; TRBD2 might be the D (5 bases). The V gene's germline CDR1 is SGHRS and CDR2 YFSETQ. The CDR3 is made up of 12 amino acids. The chain's CDR3 is CSSAVGPGEQYF. CDR3 DNA: TGCTCCAGCGCCGTGGGCCCGGGGGAGCAGTACTTC.